This T cell receptor (beta chain) was identified in a study of circulating CD8 cells and anti-PD-1 response in melanoma. Study details: Treatment was intravenous nivolumab at 3 mg/kg every 2 weeks.

TCR libraries were prepared from approximately 15 ng of total RNA with the QIAseq Immune Repertoire TCR panel. MiXCR, applied by TCRdb to the reads, yields one record per CDR3 protein. The table lists fewer than 950 distinct CDR3 sequences, around 6.1% of them singletons, with 17% in the top ten. Judged by abundance, this clonotype is medium-sized. Its antigen is unknown. Whole-study results and caveats: Peptide assays on expanded sorted subsets replaced tumor-based reactivity testing. Experiments were generally run without replicates.

V was pared by 1 base and J by 12 bases, with 10 bases between. The CDR3 sequence is 12 residues long. From live CD3+CD8+TCRalphabeta+ cells, four PD-1 and/or TIGIT subsets were sorted. This TCR derives from a human donor with melanoma. The rearrangement uses TRBV12-3 or TRBV12-4 and TRBJ2-1; D remains unclear. The sample was CD8+ T cells from PBMCs, taken at baseline or after one month of anti-PD-1 therapy (not recorded which). The chain's CDR3 is CASSLGLTPQFF. CDR3 coding DNA: TGTGCCAGCAGTTTAGGGCTGACACCGCAGTTCTTC.